This record covers a single T cell receptor beta chain. Its target is unknown. V dropped 7 bases and J dropped 4; count of bases not matched to a gene: 9. CDR3 length: 15 residues. The germline V gene has CDR1 SQVTM and CDR2 ANQGSEA. Noted time point: cycle 4 day 1 (C4D1), after about 6 weeks of nivolumab. Following autologous stem cell transplantation, relapse occurred in every patient, and exposure to brentuximab vedotin varied. Magnetic depletion of unwanted cells isolated CD4+ T cells from thawed PBMCs. The sample is drawn from a study of PD-1 blockade in classical Hodgkin lymphoma. At the level of the study: Patients were administered nivolumab (3 mg/kg intravenously) every 2 weeks. Study observations and caveats: Before treatment, complete responders showed about the same diversity as newly diagnosed patients. Only CD4+ TCR diversity, not CD8+, had risen significantly by C4D1. Reported baseline diversity: healthy donors highest, relapsed/refractory patients lowest.

TCRdb's table, derived via immunoSEQ multiplex PCR, lists solely in-frame clones and lacks some. The data show 25,000 to 35,000 clones, roughly 80% seen once. The TCR comes from a human donor with classical Hodgkin lymphoma. The specimen comprised CD4+ T cells from blood, sampled before the fourth cycle of nivolumab. V is TRBV29-1 and J is TRBJ2-2, with 10 bases identical to TRBD2. CDR3 nucleotides: TGCAGCGCCCAAGCGGGGGGGCTCCTCACCGGGGAGCTGTTTTTT. It is translated as CSAQAGGLLTGELFF.